Listed below are T cell receptor beta chains from one sample, sequenced in a study of technical replicates of blood from a handful of donors. Assay used: immunoSEQ multiplex PCR; TCRdb lists only in-frame clones, some missing. The sample consists of around 81,000 clones, roughly four fifths of them appearing once. Material: PBMCs. The receptors come from a human donor in good health. Some clones in this sample may be carry-over from other donors' samples. Both conserved end residues are trimmed from each CDR3. The size entry is marked missing in some rows and otherwise reads once, few, many or a size class.

clone_size,v_call,j_call,cdr3_aa
.,TRBV5-1,TRBJ2-5,ASSSSGGQETQY
.,TRBV18,TRBJ1-5,ASSPGQGLNQPQH
.,TRBV29-1,TRBJ2-7,SVGGQGRSEQY
.,TRBV5-6,TRBJ2-1,ASSLDSSENNEQF
.,TRBV9,TRBJ1-2,ASSRGQGVNYGYT
few,TRBV6-5,TRBJ2-7,ASSYSGGEQY
.,TRBV4-3,TRBJ1-4,ASSQEVQGVGRNEKLF
.,TRBV6-5,TRBJ2-7,ASSTSDRGLYEQY
.,TRBV18,TRBJ1-1,ASSGREGANTEAF
.,TRBV9,TRBJ1-2,ASSASSLTTGGYT
once,TRBV12-5,TRBJ1-2,ASGLSGAGNYGYT
.,TRBV6-1,TRBJ1-1,ASSEALRGNTEAF
.,TRBV5-5,TRBJ2-7,ASRSDRVRGGGKYEQY
few,TRBV15,TRBJ2-2,ATRSQGDTGELF
.,TRBV6-1,TRBJ2-3,ATRDINTDTQY
.,TRBV23-1,TRBJ1-1,ASSQPRTRRTEAF
once,TRBV29-1,TRBJ1-2,SARGGEGYT
few,TRBV7-6,TRBJ1-6,ASSLGGFGSPLH
.,TRBV7-2,TRBJ2-3,ASSLRGGDTQY
.,TRBV7-6,TRBJ1-5,ASSLFAGVGVLDQPQH
once,TRBV29-1,TRBJ2-7,SVWTGTHEQY
.,TRBV7-6,TRBJ1-5,ASSSTVNSNQPQH
few,TRBV30,TRBJ1-1,AWSAGQGLAWGAF
.,TRBV9,TRBJ2-3,ASSGALGGDTQY
once,TRBV29-1,TRBJ1-1,SAKPRAGTEAF